This paragraph reports one TCR beta chain. Its antigen is currently unknown. The data stem from a study of cytotoxic CD8 clonotypes in ibrutinib-treated CLL. Study-level results: Public clonotypes occurred uncommonly; on treatment, they contracted or remained stable. Circulating CD8+ T-cell counts were tracked by baseline clonality, which exceeded that of age-matched healthy donors.

Some clones are missing from TCRdb's copy, which holds only in-frame ones; the method was immunoSEQ multiplex PCR. In the table there are tens of thousands of clones, around 84% of which are singletons. Germline V lookup: CDR1 SEHNR, CDR2 FQNEAQ (reference sequence). The CDR3 sequence is 11 residues long. V was shortened by 4 bases and J by 3 bases, with 3 bases between the two germline ends. This TCR was sampled from a human donor with chronic lymphocytic leukemia. This specimen was PBMCs, taken at disease progression, from a patient treated with ibrutinib. V is TRBV7-9 and J is TRBJ1-2; D call uncertain. The CDR3 nucleotides are TGTGCCAGCAGCTATGACTATGGCTACACCTTC. Its protein is CASSYDYGYTF.